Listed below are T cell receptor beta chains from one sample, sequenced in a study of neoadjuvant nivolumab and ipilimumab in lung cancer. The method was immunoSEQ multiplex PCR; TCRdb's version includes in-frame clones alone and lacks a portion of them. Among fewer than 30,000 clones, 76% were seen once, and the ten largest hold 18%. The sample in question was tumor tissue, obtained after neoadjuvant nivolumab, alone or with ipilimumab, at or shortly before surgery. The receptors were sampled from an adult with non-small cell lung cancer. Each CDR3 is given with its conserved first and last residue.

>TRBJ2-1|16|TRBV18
CASSPKLAGGRDEQFF
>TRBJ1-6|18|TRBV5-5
CASRPLSGTSSYNSPLHF
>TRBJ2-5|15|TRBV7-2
CASSLMGQYQETQYF
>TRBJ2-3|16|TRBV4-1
CASSRKYRVHTDTQYF
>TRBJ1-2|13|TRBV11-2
CASSLVGDYGYTF
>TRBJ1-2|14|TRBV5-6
CASSWGRDGYGYTF
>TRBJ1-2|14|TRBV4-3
CASSQREGAYGYTF
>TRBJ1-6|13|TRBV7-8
CASSTEGNSPLHF
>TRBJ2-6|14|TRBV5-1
CASSWGAGANVLTF
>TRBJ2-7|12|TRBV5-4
CASSLGGGEQYF
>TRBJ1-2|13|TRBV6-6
CASSRTDGYGYTF
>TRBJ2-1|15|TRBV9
CASSVEGRGLNEQFF
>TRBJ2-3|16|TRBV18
CASSPAAGRRADTQYF
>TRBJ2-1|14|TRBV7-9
CASSLSMALNEQFF
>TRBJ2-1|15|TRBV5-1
CASGLAGGPGNEQFF
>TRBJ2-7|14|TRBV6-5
CASSEDWGNYEQYF
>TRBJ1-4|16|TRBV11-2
CASSSLGSTTNEKLFF
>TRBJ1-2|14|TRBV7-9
CASSHIGTGDGYTF
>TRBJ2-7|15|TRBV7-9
CASSLYGGPSYEQYF
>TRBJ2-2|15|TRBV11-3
CASSFSDRGAGELFF
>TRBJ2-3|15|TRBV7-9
CASSLDQTSTDTQYF
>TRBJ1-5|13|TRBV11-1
CASSLVANQPQHF
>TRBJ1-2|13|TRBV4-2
CASSQDTYNGYTF
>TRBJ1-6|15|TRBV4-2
CASRYWDRDNSPLHF
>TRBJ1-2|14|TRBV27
CASRSAGQGYGYTF
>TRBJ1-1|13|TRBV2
CASSQGENTEAFF
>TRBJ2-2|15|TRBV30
CAWKFRARDTGELFF
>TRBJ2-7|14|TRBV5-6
CASTSLALSYEQYF
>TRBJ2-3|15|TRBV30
CAWSSTKRSRDTQYF
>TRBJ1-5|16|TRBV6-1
CASSERYKGARQPQHF